The 17 T cell receptor beta chains below were found in one sample sequenced in a study of blood T cell repertoires in COVID-19. Clones were read by immunoSEQ multiplex PCR, and TCRdb kept only the in-frame ones, dropping some. The sample lists just over 60,000 clones, approximately 79% occurring once. Material for sequencing was peripheral blood. The receptors were sampled from a man aged 60 to 69 with acute or convalescent COVID-19.

This chain links TRBV5-4 with TRBJ1-1; D might be TRBD1 (5 bases). This CDR3 is built from 15 residues. Trimming took 4 bases from V and 2 from J, leaving 15 bases between them. Germline V gives CDR1 SGHNT, CDR2 YYREEE (reference sequence). The CDR3 spells CASSDTRRGNTEAFF. The CDR3 DNA reads as TGTGCCAGCAGCGATACAAGGCGGGGCAACACTGAAGCTTTCTTT.

To note about this clone: A read error may produce the germline difference seen at one junction end. The genes are TRBV6-6 and TRBJ2-7; the match to TRBD1 covers 12 bases. The CDR3 is 18 amino acids. Per the germline V gene, CDR1 is MNHNY and CDR2 is SVGAGI (reference sequence). The chain's CDR3 is CASSRPGTGGPLSYEQCF. The CDR3 DNA reads TGTGCCAGCAGTCGTCCCGGGACAGGGGGCCCCCTCTCCTACGAGCAGTGCTTC.

The chain couples TRBV28 to TRBJ1-2, with D possibly TRBD1 on 6 matching bases. Trimming removed 5 bases from V and 2 bases from J, with 15 bases in between. Germline V lookup: CDR1 MDHEN, CDR2 SYDVKM. The CDR3 sequence is 15 residues long. The chain's CDR3 is CASSPPRQDNYGYTF. The CDR3 DNA reads as TGTGCCAGCAGTCCGCCCAGACAGGACAACTATGGCTACACCTTC.

The rearrangement uses TRBV19 and TRBJ1-2; D is uncertain. The length of the CDR3 is 12 residues. The germline gives CDR1 LNHDA, CDR2 SQIVND (reference sequence). Trimming stripped 5 bases from V and 8 bases from J, with 12 bases between. The CDR3 nucleotides are TGTGCCAGTAGTGCCACCCTCCAGGGCTACACCTTC. Translation: CASSATLQGYTF.

V and J are TRBV7-8 and TRBJ2-5; 9 positions agree with TRBD1. Germline V gene sequence: CDR1 SGHVS, CDR2 FQNEAQ. The CDR3 has 14 amino acids. J was trimmed by 2 bases and V by 5 bases; bases with no gene match: 3. The CDR3 coding sequence is TGTGCCAGCAGCCGGGACAGGGTACAAGAGACCCAGTACTTC. Translation gives CASSRDRVQETQYF.

The V call is TRBV19, the J call TRBJ2-2; D possibly corresponds to TRBD2 (6 bases). The CDR3 runs to 14 residues. Per the germline V gene, CDR1 is LNHDA and CDR2 is SQIVND (reference sequence). V was clipped by 4 bases and J by 7 bases, with 13 bases between them. CDR3 region: CASSSRGTYGELFF. The CDR3 DNA sequence: TGTGCCAGTAGTAGTCGGGGGACGTACGGGGAGCTGTTTTTT.

This clone has only a few counts. The J gene is TRBJ2-3, the V gene TRBV28; the D gene is possibly TRBD1 (6 bases). CDR3 length: 16 amino acids. The germline gives CDR1 MDHEN, CDR2 SYDVKM. Trimming left V 5 bases short and J 2 bases short, with 17 bases between. This CDR3 is CASSTPGHLDTDTQYF. The CDR3 coding sequence is TGTGCCAGCAGTACCCCGGGACACCTAGACACAGATACGCAGTATTTT. The full variable domain, in which reference TRBV28 and TRBJ2-3 provide the parts outside the CDR3, is DVKVTQSSRYLVKRTGEKVFLECVQDMDHENMFWYRQDPGLGLRLIYFSYDVKMKEKGDIPEGYSVSREKKERFSLILESASTNQTSMYLCASSTPGHLDTDTQYFGPGTRLTVL.

This rearrangement joins TRBV5-4 to TRBJ2-3; no definite D call. The CDR3 consists of 16 residues. Trimming shortened V by 2 bases and J by 1 base, and 14 bases separated the two germline ends. The germline V gene has CDR1 SGHNT and CDR2 YYREEE (reference sequence). CDR3 residues: CASSFFSLSGTDTQYF. The DNA of the CDR3 is TGTGCCAGCAGCTTTTTTAGCCTTAGTGGCACAGATACGCAGTATTTT.

The chain has TRBV28 and TRBJ2-2; 14 bases are shared with TRBD2. V dropped 5 bases and J dropped 4; count of bases not matched to a gene: 6. CDR3 length: 17 residues. Germline CDR1 MDHEN, CDR2 SYDVKM. The CDR3 loop reads CASSLGLAGGRTGELFF. The CDR3 bases are TGTGCCAGCAGTCTCGGACTAGCGGGAGGACGCACCGGGGAGCTGTTTTTT.

This chain uses TRBV30 with TRBJ1-2; D may be TRBD1 (6 bases). The CDR3 spans 13 residues. The germline V gene has CDR1 GTSNPN and CDR2 SVGIG (reference sequence). Trimming removed 3 bases from V and 0 bases from J, with 8 bases in between. The CDR3 is CAWRDSPNYGYTF. The DNA of the CDR3 is TGTGCCTGGAGGGACAGTCCTAACTATGGCTACACCTTC.

This clone was detected only once. The genes are TRBV28 and TRBJ2-4; TRBD2 aligns across 9 bases. Germline loops: CDR1 MDHEN, CDR2 SYDVKM. This CDR3 region has 18 residues. Germline trimming cut 6 bases from V and 1 base from J; bases unmatched to any gene: 13. CDR3 protein: CASSWRTREGGAKNIQYF. Here the CDR3 DNA reads TGTGCCAGCAGCTGGAGGACGCGGGAGGGTGGGGCCAAAAACATTCAGTACTTC.

V gene TRBV6-1 combines with J gene TRBJ2-1, with 10 bases lining up with TRBD2. V trimming: 2 bases; J trimming: 7 bases; junction bases outside the gene matches: 5. Germline CDR1 and CDR2: MNHNS and SASEGT. CDR3 length: 15 residues. CDR3 DNA: TGTGCCAGCAGTGAACGGAGCGGGAGGGGGAATGAGCAGTTCTTC. This encodes CASSERSGRGNEQFF.

This sequence joins TRBV24-1 and TRBJ2-1; TRBD2 aligns across 14 bases. The CDR3 length is 18 residues. V trimming: 4 bases; J trimming: 2 bases; junction bases outside the gene matches: 6. The germline V gene encodes CDR1 KGHDR and CDR2 SFDVKD. This CDR3 is CATSEPGTSGSPYNEQFF. The CDR3 DNA follows: TGTGCCACCAGTGAACCTGGGACTAGCGGGAGTCCCTACAATGAGCAGTTCTTC.

The chain has TRBV18 and TRBJ2-1, with 8 bases identical to TRBD2. CDR1 and CDR2 from the germline V gene are KGHSH and LQKENI. The V and J ends lost 1 base and 7 bases, in that order; junction bases with no gene match: 12. The CDR3 spans 17 residues. CDR3 amino acids: CASSPQREMSFTNEQFF. The CDR3 region has the DNA TGTGCCAGCTCACCACAGCGGGAGATGAGTTTTACAAATGAGCAGTTCTTC.

This rearrangement joins TRBV24-1 to TRBJ2-2, with D possibly matching TRBD2 (6 bases). The V end was cut by 3 bases, the J end by 7 bases, with 14 bases between. Per germline, CDR1 KGHDR and CDR2 SFDVKD. This CDR3 comprises 15 residues. Here the CDR3 DNA reads TGTGCCACCAGTGATCCGACTGCGGGGCACGGGGAGCTGTTTTTT. Its protein is CATSDPTAGHGELFF.

This chain links TRBV19 with TRBJ1-1; TRBD1 aligns across 12 bases. The germline V gene has CDR1 LNHDA and CDR2 SQIVND (reference sequence). The CDR3 runs to 15 residues. V was clipped by 8 bases and J by 5 bases; unmatched bases: 9. The CDR3 nucleotides are TGTGCCAGTGGGGGACAGGGGGCTGTTCAAACTGAAGCTTTCTTT. As protein: CASGGQGAVQTEAFF. The full variable domain, completed using reference TRBV19 and TRBJ1-1, is DGGITQSPKYLFRKEGQNVTLSCEQNLNHDAMYWYRQDPGQGLRLIYYSQIVNDFQKGDIAEGYSVSREKKESFPLTVTSAQKNPTAFYLCASGGQGAVQTEAFFGQGTRLTVV.

This sequence joins TRBV7-9 and TRBJ2-5; 9 bases match TRBD1. Germline trimming cut 5 bases from V and 2 bases from J; bases unmatched to any gene: 9. The CDR3 covers 16 residues. Germline V gene lookup returns CDR1 SEHNR and CDR2 FQNEAQ (reference sequence). This CDR3 reads CASSPGTGWAQETQYF. CDR3 nucleotides: TGTGCCAGCAGCCCCGGGACAGGGTGGGCACAAGAGACCCAGTACTTC.